This is a list of T cell receptor beta chains from one sample in a study of blood T cell repertoires in COVID-19. Sequenced by immunoSEQ multiplex PCR; TCRdb stores in-frame clones only, minus some. The data contain 140,000 to 150,000 clones, roughly 90% of them seen just once; the ten biggest clones take up 1% to 1.5%. Sequencing was carried out using PBMCs or T cells enriched from blood (not recorded which). These receptors came from a woman younger than 45 with acute COVID-19. Both conserved end residues are part of each CDR3. A D gene is named only where the DNA matches it firmly. Not all rows give a size; the values are once, few, many and, for expanded clones, a class.

>TRBV2|NA|TRBD2|TRBJ2-2
CASLAGGLTGELFF
TGTGCCAGTCTAGCGGGAGGGTTAACCGGGGAGCTGTTTTTT
>TRBV11-2|NA|TRBD1|TRBJ1-2
CASSFTGANYGYTF
TGTGCCAGCAGCTTTACAGGGGCGAACTATGGCTACACCTTC
>TRBV28|NA|TRBD2|TRBJ2-1
CASSLGGSSYNEQFF
TGTGCCAGCAGTTTAGGCGGGAGCTCCTACAATGAGCAGTTCTTC
>TRBV6-2/TRBV6-3|NA|TRBD2|TRBJ2-5
CASSYPSGGRETQYF
TGTGCCAGCAGTTACCCTAGCGGGGGAAGAGAGACCCAGTACTTC
>TRBV28|NA|NA|TRBJ1-1
CASSLATGIATEAFF
TGTGCCAGCAGTTTAGCTACAGGGATCGCCACTGAAGCTTTCTTT
>TRBV4-3|NA|TRBD1|TRBJ2-3
CASSQGGTATDTQYF
TGCGCCAGCAGCCAAGGAGGGACAGCTACAGATACGCAGTATTTT
>TRBV7-2|NA|TRBD2|TRBJ2-3
CASSASLLLAGTDTQYF
TGTGCCAGCAGCGCAAGCCTACTCCTAGCGGGCACAGATACGCAGTATTTT
>TRBV7-2|NA|TRBD1|TRBJ1-2
CASSPPMGTDYGYTF
TGTGCCAGCAGCCCGCCGATGGGGACAGACTATGGCTACACCTTC
>TRBV6-5|NA|NA|TRBJ1-3
CASISSGNTIYF
TGTGCCAGCATCAGTTCTGGAAACACCATATATTTT
>TRBV7-2|NA|TRBD1|TRBJ1-5
CASSLGQLVNQPQHF
TGTGCCAGCAGCTTGGGACAGTTGGTTAATCAGCCCCAGCATTTT
>TRBV30|NA|TRBD1|TRBJ1-6
CAGQGARYMSYNSPLHF
TGTGCCGGACAGGGGGCGCGGTACATGTCCTATAATTCACCCCTCCACTTT
>TRBV4-3|NA|NA|TRBJ1-2
CASSQGAQASYGYTF
TGCGCCAGCAGCCAAGGGGCTCAGGCCTCCTATGGCTACACCTTC
>TRBV30|once|NA|TRBJ1-3
CAWSIVGGNTIYF
TGTGCCTGGAGCATAGTCGGGGGAAACACCATATATTTT
>TRBV15|NA|TRBD2|TRBJ2-1
CATSRDILREVDNEQFF
TGTGCCACCAGCAGGGACATCTTGCGGGAGGTGGACAATGAGCAGTTCTTC
>TRBV4-1|NA|NA|TRBJ2-2
CASSHLGTVGELFF
TGCGCCAGCAGCCACCTAGGGACTGTTGGGGAGCTGTTTTTT
>TRBV19|once|TRBD1|TRBJ2-3
CASSRDRGTDTQYF
TGTGCCAGTAGTCGGGACAGGGGTACAGATACGCAGTATTTT
>TRBV19|NA|TRBD2|TRBJ2-5
CASSTSGQETQYF
TGTGCCAGTAGTACTAGCGGACAAGAGACCCAGTACTTC
>TRBV19|NA|TRBD2|TRBJ2-5
CASSPQTSAQETQYF
TGTGCCAGTAGTCCCCAGACTAGCGCACAAGAGACCCAGTACTTC
>TRBV12-3/TRBV12-4|NA|NA|TRBJ2-2
CASRYSGTGELFF
TGTGCCAGCCGATATTCGGGCACCGGGGAGCTGTTTTTT
>TRBV6-2/TRBV6-3|NA|TRBD2|TRBJ2-7
CASSGGRLAGGYEQYF
TGTGCCAGCAGTGGTGGGCGACTAGCGGGAGGCTACGAGCAGTACTTC
>TRBV5-1|NA|TRBD1|TRBJ1-1
CASSTGTGAPEAFF
TGCGCCAGCAGTACCGGGACAGGGGCCCCTGAAGCTTTCTTT
>TRBV5-1|few|NA|TRBJ2-7
CASSLEPSSYEQYF
TGCGCCAGCAGCCTGGAGCCTTCCTCCTACGAGCAGTACTTC
>TRBV7-2|NA|TRBD2|TRBJ2-1
CASSSGLAFGSEQFF
TGTGCCAGCAGCTCGGGACTAGCTTTCGGGAGCGAGCAGTTCTTC
>TRBV28|few|TRBD1|TRBJ1-2
CASSLSVTGGHGYTF
TGTGCCAGCAGTTTATCGGTGACAGGGGGGCATGGCTACACCTTC
>TRBV5-8|NA|NA|TRBJ2-3
CASSPNRQSDSRTDTQYF
TGTGCCAGCAGCCCAAACCGACAGAGCGACAGCCGCACAGATACGCAGTATTTT
>TRBV7-2|NA|TRBD1|TRBJ1-6
CASSSQTGQNSPLHF
TGTGCCAGCAGCTCGCAGACAGGGCAAAATTCACCCCTCCACTTT
>TRBV5-6|NA|TRBD1|TRBJ1-2
CASSSQGQPINYGYTF
TGTGCCAGCAGCTCACAGGGGCAGCCAATTAACTATGGCTACACCTTC
>TRBV4-3|NA|NA|TRBJ2-1
CASSPDLYSYNEQFF
TGCGCCAGCAGCCCCGACCTGTACAGCTACAATGAGCAGTTCTTC
>TRBV27|NA|TRBD1|TRBJ2-2
CASSPNLPGQGLKTGELFF
TGTGCCAGCAGTCCAAACCTGCCGGGACAGGGATTAAAAACCGGGGAGCTGTTTTTT
>TRBV10-3|NA|TRBD2|TRBJ2-5
CAISDLGASGRYQETQYF
TGTGCCATCAGTGATTTGGGAGCTAGCGGGCGGTACCAAGAGACCCAGTACTTC
>TRBV7-2|NA|NA|TRBJ1-1
CASSLRTNTEAFF
TGTGCCAGCAGCTTACGGACAAACACTGAAGCTTTCTTT
>TRBV7-2|NA|TRBD1|TRBJ1-2
CASSRDRGLYGYTF
TGTGCCAGCAGCCGGGACAGGGGATTATATGGCTACACCTTC
>TRBV25-1|few|NA|TRBJ2-7
CASSEGGRYEQYF
TGTGCCAGCAGTGAAGGAGGTCGCTACGAGCAGTACTTC
>TRBV12-3/TRBV12-4|NA|NA|TRBJ1-2
CASTNFTYGYTF
TGTGCCAGCACAAACTTTACCTATGGCTACACCTTC
>TRBV29-1|few|TRBD2|TRBJ2-1
CSVEDPGLAGDRNNEQFF
TGCAGCGTTGAAGATCCAGGACTAGCGGGAGATAGGAACAATGAGCAGTTCTTC
>TRBV4-1|NA|NA|TRBJ1-1
CASSPRGQTTEAFF
TGCGCCAGCAGCCCGAGAGGGCAAACCACTGAAGCTTTCTTT
>TRBV28|NA|TRBD1|TRBJ2-1
CASRETGFGAYNEQFF
TGTGCCAGCAGGGAGACAGGGTTTGGGGCCTACAATGAGCAGTTCTTC
>TRBV24-1|NA|NA|TRBJ2-1
CATSEDRIRGDEQFF
TGTGCCACCAGTGAGGACAGGATCAGGGGGGATGAGCAGTTCTTC
>TRBV28|NA|TRBD1|TRBJ2-6
CASSLGQTSGANVLTF
TGTGCCAGCAGTTTGGGACAGACCTCTGGGGCCAACGTCCTGACTTTC
>TRBV9|NA|TRBD2|TRBJ2-1
CASSVGTSYYNEQFF
TGTGCCAGCAGCGTAGGGACTAGTTATTACAATGAGCAGTTCTTC
>TRBV6-1|once|TRBD1|TRBJ1-4
CASSEGQGPEKLFF
TGTGCCAGCAGTGAGGGACAGGGGCCTGAAAAACTGTTTTTT
>TRBV13|NA|NA|TRBJ1-1
CASSSLQSMNTEAFF
TGTGCCAGCAGCTCCCTACAGAGCATGAACACTGAAGCTTTCTTT
>TRBV18|NA|NA|TRBJ1-1
CASSPPTGMNTEAFF
TGTGCCAGCTCACCCCCGACAGGTATGAACACTGAAGCTTTCTTT
>TRBV13|NA|NA|TRBJ2-1
CASSFDTYNEQFF
TGTGCCAGCAGCTTCGACACCTACAATGAGCAGTTCTTC
>TRBV10-3|NA|TRBD2|TRBJ2-1
CAISELAGSNEQFF
TGTGCCATCAGTGAACTAGCGGGATCCAATGAGCAGTTCTTC
>TRBV6-5|NA|TRBD2|TRBJ2-5
CASSKKLAGEETQYF
TGTGCCAGCAGTAAAAAACTAGCGGGAGAAGAGACCCAGTACTTC
>TRBV28|NA|NA|TRBJ1-2
CASSLLPGGDGYTF
TGTGCCAGCAGTTTATTGCCTGGGGGCGACGGCTACACCTTC
>TRBV7-2|once|NA|TRBJ2-4
CASSLAPTSAKNIQYF
TGTGCCAGCAGCTTAGCGCCCACTTCAGCCAAAAACATTCAGTACTTC
>TRBV9|NA|NA|TRBJ2-7
CASSIPHGGGQGPTLSYEQYF
TGTGCCAGCAGCATCCCCCACGGGGGGGGACAGGGCCCCACGCTCTCCTACGAGCAGTACTTC
>TRBV24-1|NA|NA|TRBJ2-7
CATSDQQGREQYF
TGTGCCACCAGTGACCAACAGGGACGCGAGCAGTACTTC
>TRBV19|few|TRBD1|TRBJ1-2
CASLRTGGGHGYTF
TGTGCCAGCTTAAGAACAGGGGGCGGACATGGCTACACCTTC
>TRBV5-1|NA|NA|TRBJ1-5
CASSISQNQPQHF
TGCGCCAGCAGCATCTCTCAGAATCAGCCCCAGCATTTT
>TRBV6-1|NA|TRBD2|TRBJ2-3
CASSVGLAGGSPDTQYF
TGTGCCAGCAGTGTCGGACTAGCGGGAGGGTCACCAGATACGCAGTATTTT
>TRBV28|NA|TRBD1|TRBJ1-3
CASTPVTGPSGNTIYF
TGTGCCAGCACCCCGGTGACAGGGCCCTCTGGAAACACCATATATTTT
>TRBV10-3|NA|NA|TRBJ1-5
CAISESGGENQPQHF
TGTGCCATCAGTGAGAGTGGAGGAGAAAATCAGCCCCAGCATTTT